Presented here are 16 T cell receptor beta chains from one specimen sequenced in a study of T cell responses to AZD1222 COVID-19 vaccine. Using immunoSEQ multiplex PCR, the repertoire was profiled, and TCRdb retains in-frame clones only, with some absent. The table includes about 120,000 clones, roughly 90% detected once. The material was peripheral blood, obtained on day 0 of AZD1222 vaccination. Receptors were obtained from an adult in good health.

The chain has TRBV3-1 (or the pseudogene TRBV3-2) and TRBJ1-1; D possibly corresponds to TRBD1 (6 bases). The germline V and J ends were trimmed by 0 bases and 4 bases, with 15 bases remaining between them. Germline CDR1 and CDR2: LGHDT and YNNKEL (reference sequence). This CDR3 is 16 amino acids long. The CDR3 DNA follows: TGTGCCAGCAGCCAAGATGGAGGGAGGGGGGGCACTGAAGCTTTCTTT. Protein: CASSQDGGRGGTEAFF.

V is TRBV2 and J is TRBJ1-6, with 10 bases identical to TRBD1. V lost 10 bases, J lost 10 bases, and 10 bases stayed unmatched. This CDR3 has 14 residues. CDR1 is SNHLY, CDR2 FYNNEI, per germline. The chain's CDR3 is CAIPIGTGESPLHF. The CDR3 nucleotides read TGTGCCATTCCGATCGGGACAGGGGAATCACCCCTCCACTTT.

This chain's CDR3 is CASSYTGFGNQPQHF. CDR3 coding DNA: TGTGCCAGCAGTTATACAGGGTTTGGCAATCAGCCCCAGCATTTT. The chain has TRBV27 and TRBJ1-5; D is possibly TRBD1 (6 bases). Trimming stripped 4 bases from V and 2 bases from J, with 12 bases between. The CDR3 runs 15 residues. Germline values: CDR1 MNHEY, CDR2 SMNVEV (reference sequence).

The chain joins TRBV25-1 to TRBJ1-2, with a tentative D call TRBD1 (5 bases). From germline, CDR1 is MGHDK and CDR2 SYGVNS. This CDR3 region has 13 residues. Trimming took 2 bases from V and 4 from J, leaving 8 bases between them. The CDR3 DNA is TGTGCCAGCAGTGAAGATGGGGGCTATGGCTACACCTTC. This sequence encodes CASSEDGGYGYTF.

The chain joins TRBV4-1 to TRBJ1-3; D not resolved. The CDR3 loop spans 15 amino acids. The V end lost 0 bases, the J end lost 3 bases, and 9 bases lay between the germline ends. Germline CDR1 is MGHRA and CDR2 is YSYEKL. For the CDR3, the DNA is TGCGCCAGCAGCCAAGAGGGAGTTTATGGAAACACCATATATTTT. This translates into CASSQEGVYGNTIYF.

About this clone itself: Within the sample, other DNA sequences also encode this same CDR3. This sequence joins TRBV10-3 and TRBJ1-1; TRBD1 is a possible D gene (5 bases). The CDR3 consists of 11 residues. Germline V gives CDR1 ENHRY, CDR2 SYGVKD. Trimming shortened V by 8 bases and J by 1 base, and 5 bases separated the two germline ends. CDR3 nucleotide sequence: TGTGCCATCGGGACGAACACTGAAGCTTTCTTT. Translated: CAIGTNTEAFF.

This chain joins TRBV19 and TRBJ1-2; a possible D gene is TRBD1 (6 bases). The CDR3 is 13 amino acids. V lost 4 bases and J lost 5, with 11 bases in between. Per the germline V gene, CDR1 is LNHDA and CDR2 is SQIVND (reference sequence). CDR3 bases: TGTGCCAGTAGTACCGGACAGCGTTATGGCTACACCTTC. Its translation is CASSTGQRYGYTF.

The rearrangement uses TRBV19 and TRBJ2-1; TRBD1 agrees at 11 bases. The ends lost 3 bases at V and 4 bases at J; junction bases unmatched: 5. This CDR3 is built from 16 residues. Germline lookup yields CDR1 LNHDA and CDR2 SQIVND (reference sequence). The CDR3 reads CASSIWGQGGYNEQFF. CDR3 DNA sequence: TGTGCCAGTAGTATTTGGGGACAGGGGGGTTACAATGAGCAGTTCTTC.

This chain joins TRBV5-1 and TRBJ1-2, with a possible D match to TRBD1 (5 bases). The germline V and J ends were trimmed by 4 bases and 2 bases, with 15 bases remaining between them. Germline V CDR1 and CDR2: SGHRS, YFSETQ. The CDR3 has 15 amino acids. The CDR3 DNA sequence: TGCGCCAGCAGCCCCGGGGCCCAGACAAACTATGGCTACACCTTC. Translating gives CASSPGAQTNYGYTF.

This chain links TRBV2 with TRBJ1-2; a weak D match, TRBD1 (5 bases). The CDR3 loop spans 13 amino acids. Germline assignment: CDR1 SNHLY and CDR2 FYNNEI. Trimming took 9 bases from V and 4 from J, leaving 15 bases between them. The CDR3 nucleotides are TGTGCCAGGGGGGAAGTTATAAGCTATGGCTACACCTTC. Residues: CARGEVISYGYTF.

This chain links TRBV6-1 with TRBJ1-2, with D maybe TRBD1 (6 bases). Germline CDR1 reads MNHNS; CDR2 reads SASEGT. The ends were cut back, 2 bases at V and 2 bases at J, with 12 bases in the middle. CDR3 length: 15 residues. In DNA, the CDR3 is TGTGCCAGCAGTGAATTCCCAGGGGTCAACTATGGCTACACCTTC. The encoded protein is CASSEFPGVNYGYTF.

The chain uses TRBV19 and TRBJ2-1; 10 bases match TRBD1. With 6 bases clipped from V and 8 bases from J, the junction kept 13 bases outside the gene matches. CDR1 LNHDA and CDR2 SQIVND come from the germline V gene (reference sequence). The CDR3 spans 16 residues. CDR3 in DNA: TGTGCCAGTAGCCAATTCCGGGACAGGGGAGGGGATGAGCAGTTCTTC. Encoded protein: CASSQFRDRGGDEQFF.

A single count supports this clone. The chain carries TRBV5-4 and TRBJ1-2; 7 nucleotides agree with TRBD1. The CDR3 is made up of 16 amino acids. Germline V gene lookup returns CDR1 SGHNT and CDR2 YYREEE (reference sequence). V lost 4 bases, J lost 6 bases, and 15 bases stayed unmatched. In DNA, the CDR3 is TGTGCCAGCAGCCCTTCCCGACAGGGTTGGGGGAATGGCTACACCTTC. Translation: CASSPSRQGWGNGYTF.

The chain has TRBV9 and TRBJ2-2; 7 positions agree with TRBD1. Germline lookup yields CDR1 SGDLS and CDR2 YYNGEE. V was clipped by 0 bases and J by 4 bases; unmatched bases: 6. The CDR3 is made up of 16 amino acids. CDR3 DNA: TGTGCCAGCAGCGTAGCGACAGGGTTCGTCACCGGGGAGCTGTTTTTT. This encodes CASSVATGFVTGELFF.

This clone was recorded once. The V gene is TRBV4-3, the J gene TRBJ1-2; no firm D call. Germline lookup yields CDR1 LGHNA and CDR2 YSLEER. Trimming shortened V by 3 bases and J by 5 bases, and 13 bases separated the two germline ends. The CDR3 sequence is 14 residues long. The CDR3 sequence: CASSQTLNNYGYTF. The CDR3 bases are TGCGCCAGCAGCCAGACGTTGAACAATTATGGCTACACCTTC.

The chain carries TRBV6-1 and TRBJ1-5, with a tentative D call TRBD1 (5 bases). The germline V gene has CDR1 MNHNS and CDR2 SASEGT. The CDR3 consists of 15 residues. With 3 bases removed from V and 0 bases from J, the gap between germline ends came to 9 bases. The CDR3 DNA is TGTGCCAGCAGTGAGGGGGTGAGTAGCAATCAGCCCCAGCATTTT. Protein product: CASSEGVSSNQPQHF.